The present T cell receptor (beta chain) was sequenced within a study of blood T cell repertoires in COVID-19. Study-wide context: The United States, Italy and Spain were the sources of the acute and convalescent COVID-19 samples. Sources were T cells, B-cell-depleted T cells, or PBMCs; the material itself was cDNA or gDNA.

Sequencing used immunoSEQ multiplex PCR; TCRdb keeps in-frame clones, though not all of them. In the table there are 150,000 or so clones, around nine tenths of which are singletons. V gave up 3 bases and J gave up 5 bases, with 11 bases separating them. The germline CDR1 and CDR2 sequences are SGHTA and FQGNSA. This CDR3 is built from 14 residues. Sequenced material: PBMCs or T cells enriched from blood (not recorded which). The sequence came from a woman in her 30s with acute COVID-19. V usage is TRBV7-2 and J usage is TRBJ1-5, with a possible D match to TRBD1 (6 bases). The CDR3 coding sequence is TGTGCCAGCAGCTTTATAGGGGGTGATCAGCCCCAGCATTTT. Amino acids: CASSFIGGDQPQHF.